The 15 T cell receptor beta chains presented below share a single source sample, sequenced in a study of blood T cell repertoires in COVID-19. The assay was immunoSEQ multiplex PCR, and TCRdb's table has in-frame clones only and misses some. The sample includes 250,000 to 300,000 clones, more than 75% seen only once; the top ten take about 1.4%. Sequenced input: peripheral blood. Every receptor here comes from a woman in her thirties or forties who had recovered from COVID-19.

The chain links TRBV5-1 to TRBJ2-7; possibly TRBD2 for D (6 bases). This CDR3 is 15 amino acids long. Per the germline V gene, CDR1 is SGHRS and CDR2 is YFSETQ. With 2 bases removed from V and 0 bases from J, the gap between germline ends came to 12 bases. In DNA, the CDR3 is TGCGCCAGCAGCTTAGGTGGGGGGAACTCCTACGAGCAGTACTTC. As protein: CASSLGGGNSYEQYF. The full variable domain, with the rest looked up from reference TRBV5-1 and TRBJ2-7, is KAGVTQTPRYLIKTRGQQVTLSCSPISGHRSVSWYQQTPGQGLQFLFEYFSETQRNKGNFPGRFSGRQFSNSRSEMNVSTLELGDSALYLCASSLGGGNSYEQYFGPGTRLTVT.

V is TRBV6-5 and J is TRBJ1-2; 7 positions agree with TRBD1. V shed 5 bases, J shed 4 bases, and the junction held 10 bases outside the gene matches. CDR3 size: 15 residues. Germline V lookup: CDR1 MNHEY, CDR2 SVGAGI. This CDR3 is CASSPITGTAYGYTF. CDR3 in DNA: TGTGCCAGCAGTCCGATAACCGGGACAGCCTATGGCTACACCTTC.

This chain connects TRBV27 to TRBJ1-5; no definite D call. Germline CDR1 MNHEY, CDR2 SMNVEV (reference sequence). The V and J ends lost 6 bases and 0 bases respectively, with 9 bases between them. The CDR3 sequence is 14 residues long. The CDR3, as DNA: TGTGCCAGCAGGGTCGGTGGTAGCAATCAGCCCCAGCATTTT. Protein: CASRVGGSNQPQHF.

The chain combines TRBV30 with TRBJ1-4; perhaps TRBD1 as D (6 bases). This CDR3 contains 13 residues. V shed 0 bases and J shed 5 bases, with 7 bases lying between them. CDR1 GTSNPN and CDR2 SVGIG come from the germline V gene (reference sequence). The CDR3 protein is CAWSVQGNEKLFF. Written as DNA, the CDR3 is TGTGCCTGGAGTGTACAGGGAAATGAAAAACTGTTTTTT.

CDR3 loop: CASSFHATNEKLFF. The DNA of the CDR3 is TGTGCCAGCAGCTTCCATGCAACTAATGAAAAACTGTTTTTT. This sequence joins TRBV5-4 and TRBJ1-4; D gene unclear. The CDR3 covers 14 residues. The V gene's germline CDR1 is SGHNT and CDR2 YYREEE (reference sequence). Between the trimmed V and J ends, which lost 2 bases and 0 bases, there was a span of 5 bases.

This chain joins TRBV6-6 and TRBJ1-4; D may be TRBD1 (6 bases). The V gene lost 9 bases and the J gene lost 6 bases, with 20 bases spanning the gap. This CDR3 spans 15 amino acids. Germline V gene data show CDR1 as MNHNY and CDR2 as SVGAGI (reference sequence). The CDR3 sequence is CASKPGAKSHEKLFF. In nucleotides, the CDR3 is TGTGCCAGTAAACCAGGGGCAAAGAGTCATGAAAAACTGTTTTTT.

The rearrangement joins TRBV6-5 to TRBJ1-1, with a tentative D call TRBD1 (5 bases). Germline CDR1 reads MNHEY; CDR2 reads SVGAGI. V lost 7 bases and J lost 5, with 20 bases in between. The CDR3 sequence is 15 residues long. The CDR3 spells CASTYGGSERTEAFF. CDR3 bases: TGTGCCAGCACCTACGGGGGGTCTGAACGTACTGAAGCTTTCTTT.

The V call is TRBV10-3, the J call TRBJ1-4; D perhaps matches TRBD1 (5 bases). Trimming cost V 4 bases and J 4 bases, with 7 bases left between them. The CDR3 has 13 residues. CDR1 and CDR2 from the germline V gene are ENHRY and SYGVKD. The CDR3 protein is CAISAGINEKLFF. CDR3 sequence (DNA): TGTGCCATCAGTGCAGGGATTAATGAAAAACTGTTTTTT.

The chain couples TRBV2 to TRBJ2-1, with D possibly being TRBD1 (6 bases). Germline values: CDR1 SNHLY, CDR2 FYNNEI. The V gene lost 7 bases and the J gene lost 2 bases, with 9 bases spanning the gap. The CDR3 extends over 13 amino acids. The CDR3 DNA is TGTGCCAGCATCGAGGGGGCCTACAATGAGCAGTTCTTC. Protein: CASIEGAYNEQFF.

V and J are TRBV12-5 and TRBJ1-6; D possibly corresponds to TRBD1 (6 bases). This CDR3 is 14 amino acids long. Germline V gives CDR1 LGHNT, CDR2 FRNRAP. V dropped 0 bases and J dropped 6 bases, with 6 bases sitting between them. The chain's CDR3 is CASGLVQGNSPLHF. CDR3 DNA sequence: TGTGCTAGTGGTTTGGTACAGGGTAATTCACCCCTCCACTTT.

The rearrangement uses TRBV7-3 and TRBJ2-1; 7 bases are a match to TRBD2. The J segment lost 7 bases and the V segment lost 3 bases, leaving 3 bases of the junction unmatched. From germline, CDR1 is SGHTA and CDR2 FQGTGA. The CDR3 runs to 13 residues. The CDR3 is CASSLVGGNEQFF. The CDR3 nucleotides are TGTGCCAGCAGCTTGGTCGGGGGGAATGAGCAGTTCTTC.

This clone has a handful of counts. In the same sample, other DNA sequences code for this CDR3. The genes are TRBV7-3 and TRBJ2-7; the match to TRBD2 covers 10 bases. The V segment lost 4 bases and the J segment 2 bases; nucleotides outside the gene matches: 5. Germline values: CDR1 SGHTA, CDR2 FQGTGA. This CDR3 spans 15 amino acids. The CDR3 spells CASSYLAGGPYEQYF. DNA for the CDR3: TGTGCCAGCAGCTACTTAGCGGGGGGACCCTACGAGCAGTACTTC.

The chain recombines TRBV5-4 with TRBJ1-1, with 8 nucleotides matching TRBD1. The V gene's germline CDR1 is SGHNT and CDR2 YYREEE (reference sequence). The V gene end was trimmed by 4 bases and the J gene end by 0 bases; junction bases not matched to a gene: 8. The CDR3 has 16 residues. The CDR3 DNA reads as TGTGCCAGCAGCCAAGGAGCAGGGGGCATGAACACTGAAGCTTTCTTT. Translating it yields CASSQGAGGMNTEAFF. Full variable domain (rest looked up from reference TRBV5-4 and TRBJ1-1): ETGVTQSPTHLIKTRGQQVTLRCSSQSGHNTVSWYQQALGQGPQFIFQYYREEENGRGNFPPRFSGLQFPNYSSELNVNALELDDSALYLCASSQGAGGMNTEAFFGQGTRLTVV.

The V gene is TRBV6-2 or TRBV6-3, the J gene TRBJ1-5; D possibly corresponds to TRBD1 (5 bases). The germline V gene has CDR1 MNHEY and CDR2 SVGEGT. The CDR3 runs 14 residues. Trimming shortened V by 2 bases and J by 6 bases, and 11 bases separated the two germline ends. As DNA, the CDR3 is TGTGCCAGCAGTTACGGGACGGGACTTCAGCCCCAGCATTTT. Translating it yields CASSYGTGLQPQHF.

The chain couples TRBV5-5 to TRBJ2-3, with D maybe TRBD2 (5 bases). V lost 2 bases to trimming and J lost 6 bases, with 16 bases between them. The CDR3 is 15 amino acids. Per germline, CDR1 SGHKS and CDR2 YYEKEE (reference sequence). DNA of the CDR3: TGTGCCAGCAGCTTAACGGGGTCGACTGCTGATACGCAGTATTTT. Residues: CASSLTGSTADTQYF.